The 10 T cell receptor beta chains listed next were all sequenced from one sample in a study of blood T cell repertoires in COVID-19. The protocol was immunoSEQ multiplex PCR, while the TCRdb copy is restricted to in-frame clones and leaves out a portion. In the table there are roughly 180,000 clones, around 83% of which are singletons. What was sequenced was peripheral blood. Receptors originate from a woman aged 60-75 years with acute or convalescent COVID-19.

The CDR3 DNA is TGTGCCAGCAGCGTAGGTTTGTCAAGCAATCAGCCCCAGCATTTT. This sequence encodes CASSVGLSSNQPQHF. V usage is TRBV9 and J usage is TRBJ1-5, with D unresolved. The V end was cut by 0 bases, the J end by 1 base, with 8 bases between. Germline V gives CDR1 SGDLS, CDR2 YYNGEE. The CDR3 extends over 15 amino acids.

The CDR3 is CASSEVGVAETQYF. The CDR3 bases are TGTGCCAGCAGTGAGGTGGGAGTAGCAGAGACCCAGTACTTC. The V call is TRBV2, the J call TRBJ2-5; D may be TRBD2 (5 bases). V was pared by 3 bases and J by 4 bases, with 12 bases between. The CDR3 loop spans 14 amino acids. Germline CDR1 and CDR2: SNHLY and FYNNEI.

DNA for the CDR3: TGTGCCAGTAGTATTCGTAGGGGCGCCTATCAGCCCCAGCATTTT. Residues: CASSIRRGAYQPQHF. The rearrangement links TRBV19 to TRBJ1-5; perhaps TRBD1 as D (5 bases). Germline V gives CDR1 LNHDA, CDR2 SQIVND (reference sequence). Trimming removed 3 bases from V and 5 bases from J, with 14 bases in between. This CDR3 has 15 amino acids.

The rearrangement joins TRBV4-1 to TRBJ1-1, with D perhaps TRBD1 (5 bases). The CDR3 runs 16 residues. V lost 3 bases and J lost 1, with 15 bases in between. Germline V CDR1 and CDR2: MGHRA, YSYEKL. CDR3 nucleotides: TGCGCCAGCAGCCAGCTCAACCCGACAGCGAACACTGAAGCTTTCTTT. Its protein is CASSQLNPTANTEAFF.

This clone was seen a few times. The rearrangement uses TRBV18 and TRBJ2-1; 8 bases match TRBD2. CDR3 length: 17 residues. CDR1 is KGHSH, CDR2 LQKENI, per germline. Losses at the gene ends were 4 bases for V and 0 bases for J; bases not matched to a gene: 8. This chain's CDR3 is CASSLTSGTSSYNEQFF. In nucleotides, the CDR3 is TGTGCCAGCTCACTAACTTCCGGGACTAGCTCCTACAATGAGCAGTTCTTC.

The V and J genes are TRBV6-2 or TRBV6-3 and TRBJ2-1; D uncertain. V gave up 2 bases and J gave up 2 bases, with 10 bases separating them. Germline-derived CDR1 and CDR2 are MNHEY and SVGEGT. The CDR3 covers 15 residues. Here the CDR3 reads CASSYSPVPYNEQFF. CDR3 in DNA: TGTGCCAGCAGTTACAGCCCCGTCCCCTACAATGAGCAGTTCTTC.

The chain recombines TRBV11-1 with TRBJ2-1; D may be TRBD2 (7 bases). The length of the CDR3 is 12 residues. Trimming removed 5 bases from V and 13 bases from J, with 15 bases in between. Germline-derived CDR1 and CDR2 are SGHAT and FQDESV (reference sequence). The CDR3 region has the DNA TGTGCCAGCAGCCCGAGGGGGGGACTACAGTTCTTC. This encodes CASSPRGGLQFF.

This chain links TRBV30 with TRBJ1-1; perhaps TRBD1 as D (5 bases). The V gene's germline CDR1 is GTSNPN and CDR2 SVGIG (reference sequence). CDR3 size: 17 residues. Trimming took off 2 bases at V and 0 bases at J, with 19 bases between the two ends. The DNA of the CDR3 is TGTGCCTGGAGTTTTTTGGTCCGACAGTCCATGAACACTGAAGCTTTCTTT. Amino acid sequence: CAWSFLVRQSMNTEAFF. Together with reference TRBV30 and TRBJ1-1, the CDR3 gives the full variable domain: SQTIHQWPATLVQPVGSPLSLECTVEGTSNPNLYWYRQAAGRGLQLLFYSVGIGQISSEVPQNLSASRPQDRQFILSSKKLLLSDSGFYLCAWSFLVRQSMNTEAFFGQGTRLTVV.

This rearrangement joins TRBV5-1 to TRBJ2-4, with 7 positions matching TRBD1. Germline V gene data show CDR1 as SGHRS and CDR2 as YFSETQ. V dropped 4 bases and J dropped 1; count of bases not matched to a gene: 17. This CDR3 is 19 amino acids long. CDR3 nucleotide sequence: TGCGCCAGCAGCCTGCAACGACAGGGTGAAGGCTTCGCCAAAAACATTCAGTACTTC. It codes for CASSLQRQGEGFAKNIQYF.

CDR3 nucleotides: TGTGCCAGCACTCTATTCAACGAGCAGTACTTC. This encodes CASTLFNEQYF. This chain connects TRBV28 to TRBJ2-7, with no clear D. Trimming cost V 7 bases and J 5 bases, with 9 bases left between them. This CDR3 is built from 11 residues. In germline, CDR1 is MDHEN, CDR2 SYDVKM. Looking up the rest from reference TRBV28 and TRBJ2-7 gives the full variable domain: DVKVTQSSRYLVKRTGEKVFLECVQDMDHENMFWYRQDPGLGLRLIYFSYDVKMKEKGDIPEGYSVSREKKERFSLILESASTNQTSMYLCASTLFNEQYFGPGTRLTVT.